The source of this TCR beta chain is a study of T cells in Graves' hyperthyroidism and ophthalmopathy. RNA transcripts served as the template for amplifying TCR beta CDR3 regions. A first-round RT-PCR of the TCR CDR3 used the HTBI primer set. TCRdb itself ran the multiplex PCR reads through MiXCR, one entry per CDR3 protein. The sample includes about 590,000 distinct CDR3 sequences, around 14% of them seen just once. Enrolled ophthalmopathy patients presented with a Clinical Activity Score of at least 3, a NOSPECS grade of at least 4, and disease duration under 3 months. Germline CDR1 reads ENHRY; CDR2 reads SYGVKD. V dropped 6 bases and J dropped 7; count of bases not matched to a gene: 9. The CDR3 has 14 residues.

The V gene is TRBV10-3, the J gene TRBJ2-3, with 8 nucleotides matching TRBD2. The sequenced sample was blood. This receptor was obtained from a woman in her late teens or twenties with Graves' ophthalmopathy. The CDR3 loop is CAIRAGTSFNTQYF. The CDR3, as DNA: TGTGCCATCAGAGCCGGGACTAGTTTTAATACGCAGTATTTT.